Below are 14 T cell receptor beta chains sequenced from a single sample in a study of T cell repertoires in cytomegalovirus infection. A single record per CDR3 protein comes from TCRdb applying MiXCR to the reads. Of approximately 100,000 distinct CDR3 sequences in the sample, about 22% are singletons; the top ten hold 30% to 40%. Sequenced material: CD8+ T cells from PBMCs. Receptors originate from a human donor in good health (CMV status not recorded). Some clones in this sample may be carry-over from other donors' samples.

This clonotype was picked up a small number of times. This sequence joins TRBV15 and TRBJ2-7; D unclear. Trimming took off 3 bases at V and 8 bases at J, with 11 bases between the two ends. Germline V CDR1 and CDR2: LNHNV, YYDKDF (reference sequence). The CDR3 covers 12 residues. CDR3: CATSSSFGKQYF. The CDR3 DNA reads TGTGCCACCAGCAGCTCCTTCGGAAAGCAGTACTTC.

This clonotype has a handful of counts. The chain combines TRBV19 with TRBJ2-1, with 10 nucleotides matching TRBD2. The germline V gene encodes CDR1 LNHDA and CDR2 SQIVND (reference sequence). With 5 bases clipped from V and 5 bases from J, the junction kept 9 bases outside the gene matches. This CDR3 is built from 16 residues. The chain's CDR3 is CASSPRGTSANNEQFF. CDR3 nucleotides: TGTGCCAGTAGTCCTCGAGGGACTAGCGCTAACAATGAGCAGTTCTTC.

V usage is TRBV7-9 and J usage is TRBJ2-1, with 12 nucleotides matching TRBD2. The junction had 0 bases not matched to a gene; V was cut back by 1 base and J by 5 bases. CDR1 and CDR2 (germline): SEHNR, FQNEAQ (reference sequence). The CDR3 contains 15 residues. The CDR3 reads CASSLGTSGDNEQFF. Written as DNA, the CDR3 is TGTGCCAGCAGCTTAGGGACTAGCGGGGACAATGAGCAGTTCTTC.

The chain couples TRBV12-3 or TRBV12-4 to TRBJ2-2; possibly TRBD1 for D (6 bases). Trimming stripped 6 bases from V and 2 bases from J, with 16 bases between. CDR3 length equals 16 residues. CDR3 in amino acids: CASSLTYRANTGELFF. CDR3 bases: TGTGCCAGCAGCCTAACATACAGGGCCAACACCGGGGAGCTGTTTTTT.

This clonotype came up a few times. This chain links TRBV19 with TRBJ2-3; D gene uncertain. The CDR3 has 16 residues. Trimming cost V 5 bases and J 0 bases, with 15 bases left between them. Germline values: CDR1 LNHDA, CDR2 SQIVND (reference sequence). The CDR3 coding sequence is TGTGCCAGTAGTGCACCCTTTGACACTAGCACAGATACGCAGTATTTT. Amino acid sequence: CASSAPFDTSTDTQYF.

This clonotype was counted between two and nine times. The CDR3 loop is CASQLQGDTYEQYF. Written as DNA, the CDR3 is TGTGCCAGCCAGCTTCAGGGAGATACCTACGAGCAGTACTTC. The chain links TRBV28 to TRBJ2-7; D assignment may be TRBD1 or TRBD2 (5 bases each). From germline, CDR1 is MDHEN and CDR2 SYDVKM. V lost 8 bases, J lost 2 bases, and 16 bases lay in between. This CDR3 has 14 amino acids. Looking up the rest from reference TRBV28 and TRBJ2-7 gives the full variable domain: DVKVTQSSRYLVKRTGEKVFLECVQDMDHENMFWYRQDPGLGLRLIYFSYDVKMKEKGDIPEGYSVSREKKERFSLILESASTNQTSMYLCASQLQGDTYEQYFGPGTRLTVT.

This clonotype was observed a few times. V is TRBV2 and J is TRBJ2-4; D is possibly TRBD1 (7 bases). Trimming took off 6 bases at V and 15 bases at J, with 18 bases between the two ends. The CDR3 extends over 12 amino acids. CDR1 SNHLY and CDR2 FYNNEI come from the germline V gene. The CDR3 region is CASRDRQRVWYF. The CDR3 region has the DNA TGTGCCAGCAGGGACAGGCAGCGGGTGTGGTACTTC.

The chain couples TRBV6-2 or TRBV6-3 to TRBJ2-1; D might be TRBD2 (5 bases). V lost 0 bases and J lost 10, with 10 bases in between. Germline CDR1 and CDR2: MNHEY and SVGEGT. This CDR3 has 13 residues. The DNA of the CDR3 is TGTGCCAGCAGTTACTCAGAGGGAATGGAGCAGTTCTTC. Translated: CASSYSEGMEQFF.

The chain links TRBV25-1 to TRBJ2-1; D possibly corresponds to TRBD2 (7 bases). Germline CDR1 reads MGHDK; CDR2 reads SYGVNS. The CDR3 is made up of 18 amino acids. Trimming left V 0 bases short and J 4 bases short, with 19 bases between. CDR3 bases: TGTGCCAGCAGTGAATACCCCGGCCAACAGGGAGGGTACAATGAGCAGTTCTTC. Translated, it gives CASSEYPGQQGGYNEQFF.

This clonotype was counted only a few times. Here the CDR3 reads CASSSGAVEQYF. As DNA, the CDR3 is TGTGCCAGCAGTTCCGGGGCGGTCGAGCAGTACTTC. The chain couples TRBV28 to TRBJ2-7; D may be TRBD1 or TRBD2 (5 bases each). V was trimmed by 4 bases and J by 6 bases, leaving 10 bases between them. Looked up from germline, CDR1 is MDHEN and CDR2 is SYDVKM. There are 12 residues in the CDR3.

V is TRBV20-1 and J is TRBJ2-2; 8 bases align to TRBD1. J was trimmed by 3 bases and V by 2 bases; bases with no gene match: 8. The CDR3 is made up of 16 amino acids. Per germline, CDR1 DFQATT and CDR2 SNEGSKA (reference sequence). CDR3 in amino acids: CSARRTGRTHTGELFF. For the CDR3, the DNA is TGCAGTGCTAGACGGACAGGGCGCACCCACACCGGGGAGCTGTTTTTT.

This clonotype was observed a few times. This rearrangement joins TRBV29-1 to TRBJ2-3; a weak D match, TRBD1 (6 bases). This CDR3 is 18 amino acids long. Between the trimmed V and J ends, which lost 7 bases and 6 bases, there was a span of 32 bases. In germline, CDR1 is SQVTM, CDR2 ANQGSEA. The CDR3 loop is CSAISTGHPDKRVDTQYF. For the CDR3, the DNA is TGCAGCGCCATTTCGACAGGCCACCCAGATAAGAGGGTTGATACGCAGTATTTT.

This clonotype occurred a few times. The CDR3 is CASSDTLSTNEKLFF. CDR3 coding DNA: TGTGCCAGCAGTGACACTTTATCAACTAATGAAAAACTGTTTTTT. V gene TRBV2 combines with J gene TRBJ1-4; D gene uncertain. The CDR3 sequence is 15 residues long. The V gene's germline CDR1 is SNHLY and CDR2 FYNNEI. V lost 3 bases, J lost 0 bases, and 8 bases lay in between.

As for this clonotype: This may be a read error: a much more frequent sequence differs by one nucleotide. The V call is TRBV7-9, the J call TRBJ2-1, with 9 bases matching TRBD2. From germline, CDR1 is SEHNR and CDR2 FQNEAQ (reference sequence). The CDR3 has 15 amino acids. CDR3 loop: CASSYSGTSYDEQFF. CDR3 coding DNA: TGTGCCAGCAGCTACTCCGGGACTAGCTACGATGAGCAGTTCTTC.